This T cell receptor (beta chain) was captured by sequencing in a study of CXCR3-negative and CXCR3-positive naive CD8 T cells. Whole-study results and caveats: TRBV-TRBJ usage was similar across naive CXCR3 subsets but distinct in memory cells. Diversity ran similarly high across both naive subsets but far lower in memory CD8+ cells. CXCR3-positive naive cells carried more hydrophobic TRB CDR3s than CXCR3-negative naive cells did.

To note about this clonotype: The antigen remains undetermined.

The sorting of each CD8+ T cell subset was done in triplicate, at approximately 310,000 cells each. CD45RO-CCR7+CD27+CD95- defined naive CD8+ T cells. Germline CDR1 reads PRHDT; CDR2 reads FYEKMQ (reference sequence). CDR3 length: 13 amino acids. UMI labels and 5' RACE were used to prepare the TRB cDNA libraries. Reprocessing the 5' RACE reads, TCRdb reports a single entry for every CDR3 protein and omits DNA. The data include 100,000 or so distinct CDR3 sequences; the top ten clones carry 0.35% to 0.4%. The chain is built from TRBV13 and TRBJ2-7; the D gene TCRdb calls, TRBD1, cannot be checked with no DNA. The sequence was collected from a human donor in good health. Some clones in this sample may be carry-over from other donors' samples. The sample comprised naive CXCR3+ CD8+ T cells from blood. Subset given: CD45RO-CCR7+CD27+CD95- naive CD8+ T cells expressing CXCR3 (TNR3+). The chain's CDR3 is CASSQRGPGEQYF. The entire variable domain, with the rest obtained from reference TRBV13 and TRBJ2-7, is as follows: AAGVIQSPRHLIKEKRETATLKCYPIPRHDTVYWYQQGPGQDPQFLISFYEKMQSDKGSIPDRFSAQQFSDYHSELNMSSLELGDSALYFCASSQRGPGEQYFGPGTRLTVT.